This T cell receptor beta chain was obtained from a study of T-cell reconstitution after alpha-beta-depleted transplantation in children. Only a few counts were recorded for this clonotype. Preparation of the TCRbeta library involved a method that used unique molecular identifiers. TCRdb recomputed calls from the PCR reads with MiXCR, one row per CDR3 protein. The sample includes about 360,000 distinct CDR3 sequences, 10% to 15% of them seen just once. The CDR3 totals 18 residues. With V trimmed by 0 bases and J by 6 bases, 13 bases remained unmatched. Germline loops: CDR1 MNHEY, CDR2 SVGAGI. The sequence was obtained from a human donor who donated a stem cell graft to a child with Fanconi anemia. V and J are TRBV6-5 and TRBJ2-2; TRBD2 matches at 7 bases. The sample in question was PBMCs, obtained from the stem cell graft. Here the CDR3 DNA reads TGTGCCAGCAGTTACTCGGAAGGGACTACCTCATGGGCCGGGGAGCTGTTTTTT. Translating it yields CASSYSEGTTSWAGELFF.